Presented here are 30 T cell receptor beta chains from one specimen sequenced in a study of glioma-infiltrating T cells after dendritic cell vaccination. Sequencing was performed with immunoSEQ multiplex PCR; in TCRdb, only in-frame clones are kept and a portion is missing. The sample carries tens of thousands of clones, around 79% recorded once. Here the sequenced sample was blood, taken before dendritic cell vaccination. Receptor source: a human donor with glioblastoma.

The chain recombines TRBV19 with TRBJ2-7; D is unresolved. The CDR3 has 15 amino acids. Germline CDR1 and CDR2: LNHDA and SQIVND (reference sequence). V dropped 5 bases and J dropped 2 bases, with 16 bases sitting between them. The DNA for the CDR3 is TGTGCCAGTAGTTTCGCGGTAGAACCCGCCTACGAGCAGTACTTC. Its translation: CASSFAVEPAYEQYF.

The chain employs TRBV4-2 and TRBJ2-2; TRBD2 matches at 7 bases. Germline V gene data show CDR1 as LGHNA and CDR2 as YNFKEQ. CDR3 length: 14 residues. The V gene end was trimmed by 6 bases and the J gene end by 5 bases; junction bases not matched to a gene: 6. The CDR3 sequence is CASRLLAVTGELFF. As DNA, the CDR3 is TGTGCCAGCAGGCTCCTAGCGGTAACCGGGGAGCTGTTTTTT.

V is TRBV6-5 and J is TRBJ2-2; D is unclear. This CDR3 comprises 15 residues. V gave up 2 bases and J gave up 1 base, with 8 bases separating them. Germline lookup yields CDR1 MNHEY and CDR2 SVGAGI. Here the CDR3 reads CASSYLAENTGELFF. CDR3 sequence (DNA): TGTGCCAGCAGTTACCTCGCGGAGAACACCGGGGAGCTGTTTTTT.

The CDR3 DNA reads as TGCGCCAGCAGCCAACGGACTCAGAACACTGAAGCTTTCTTT. It specifies CASSQRTQNTEAFF. The chain has TRBV4-1 and TRBJ1-1, with no clear D. Germline CDR1 reads MGHRA; CDR2 reads YSYEKL. The CDR3 runs 14 residues. Trimming shortened V by 2 bases and J by 1 base, and 8 bases separated the two germline ends.

The J gene is TRBJ2-3, the V gene TRBV30; a possible D gene is TRBD1 (5 bases). There are 13 residues in the CDR3. V dropped 4 bases and J dropped 1 base, with 9 bases sitting between them. Germline CDR1 GTSNPN, CDR2 SVGIG (reference sequence). Here the CDR3 DNA reads TGTGCCTGGACCATAGGGGGCACAGATACGCAGTATTTT. This gives the protein CAWTIGGTDTQYF.

In this sample, this clone turned up once. The V gene is TRBV30, the J gene TRBJ1-1; D gene uncertain. V lost 5 bases and J lost 4, with 8 bases in between. CDR3 length: 11 amino acids. CDR1 and CDR2 from the germline V gene are GTSNPN and SVGIG (reference sequence). Here the CDR3 DNA reads TGTGCCTGGGACACCGGCACTGAAGCTTTCTTT. This translates into CAWDTGTEAFF.

The rearrangement links TRBV10-3 to TRBJ1-1; D may be TRBD1 (5 bases). Looked up from germline, CDR1 is ENHRY and CDR2 is SYGVKD. The CDR3 extends over 14 amino acids. Trimming pared 1 base from V and 6 bases from J, leaving 12 bases between. Here the CDR3 DNA reads TGTGCCATCAGTGAGTTGGGGGGGAGGGCTGAAGCTTTCTTT. Its translation is CAISELGGRAEAFF.

This clone has more than one count but fewer than ten. The chain recombines TRBV27 with TRBJ1-4; unclear D gene. The CDR3 contains 14 residues. From germline, CDR1 is MNHEY and CDR2 SMNVEV (reference sequence). V lost 5 bases to trimming and J lost 7 bases, with 14 bases between them. CDR3 protein: CASSRRVVGEKLFF. CDR3 coding DNA: TGTGCCAGCAGTAGGAGGGTGGTAGGTGAAAAACTGTTTTTT.

This chain connects TRBV2 to TRBJ2-2, with 14 bases lining up with TRBD2. There are 17 residues in the CDR3. V lost 3 bases, J lost 7 bases, and 7 bases stayed unmatched. Germline lookup yields CDR1 SNHLY and CDR2 FYNNEI. Here the CDR3 DNA reads TGTGCCAGCAGTGAGACTAGCGGGAGGGCCGGCGGCGGGGAGCTGTTTTTT. Encoded protein: CASSETSGRAGGGELFF.

This chain links TRBV2 with TRBJ2-7; D call uncertain. The germline CDR1 and CDR2 sequences are SNHLY and FYNNEI. Deletions cut 3 bases from V and 1 base from J, with 10 bases between. The CDR3 loop spans 14 amino acids. The CDR3 sequence is CASSDQVPSYEQYF. CDR3 coding DNA: TGTGCCAGCAGTGATCAGGTGCCTTCCTACGAGCAGTACTTC.

The V gene is TRBV6-5, the J gene TRBJ1-4; D remains unclear. Looked up from germline, CDR1 is MNHEY and CDR2 is SVGAGI. The CDR3 length is 14 residues. The germline V and J ends were trimmed by 0 bases and 5 bases, with 7 bases remaining between them. CDR3 in DNA: TGTGCCAGCAGTTACTCCGGCGGGAATGAAAAACTGTTTTTT. This encodes CASSYSGGNEKLFF.

The chain recombines TRBV4-3 with TRBJ2-7, with D perhaps TRBD1 (5 bases). The V and J ends lost 1 base and 2 bases respectively, with 12 bases between them. Germline V gene lookup returns CDR1 LGHNA and CDR2 YSLEER. CDR3 size: 15 residues. Written as DNA, the CDR3 is TGCGCCAGCAGCCAAGGCCCTACAGGCACCTACGAGCAGTACTTC. This codes for CASSQGPTGTYEQYF.

The rearrangement uses TRBV7-2 and TRBJ2-5, with D perhaps TRBD1 (6 bases). Trimming removed 5 bases from V and 7 bases from J, with 23 bases in between. The CDR3 sequence is 16 residues long. Looked up from germline, CDR1 is SGHTA and CDR2 is FQGNSA. CDR3 bases: TGTGCCAGCAGCCAAGATTTGGGAACAGGGTCGGGGACCCAGTACTTC. As protein: CASSQDLGTGSGTQYF.

V gene TRBV4-1 combines with J gene TRBJ1-5; TRBD1 aligns across 8 bases. The CDR3 extends over 16 amino acids. Germline CDR1 reads MGHRA; CDR2 reads YSYEKL. Unmatched junction bases numbered 5, after V lost 0 bases and J lost 4 bases. The CDR3 DNA is TGCGCCAGCAGCCAAGACGGGACAGGTGGGAATCAGCCCCAGCATTTT. Translation gives CASSQDGTGGNQPQHF.

This clone was seen a single time. This chain uses TRBV19 with TRBJ1-5; no clear D gene. The germline CDR1 and CDR2 sequences are LNHDA and SQIVND (reference sequence). This CDR3 is built from 14 residues. V was shortened by 7 bases and J by 7 bases, with 17 bases between the two germline ends. In DNA form, the CDR3 reads TGTGCCAGTACCGAGCCCTATGCCGGGCAGCCCCAGCATTTT. Protein: CASTEPYAGQPQHF.

The rearrangement uses TRBV7-6 and TRBJ2-7; D is unresolved. Trimming shortened V by 0 bases and J by 0 bases, and 3 bases separated the two germline ends. The CDR3 consists of 13 residues. Looked up from germline, CDR1 is SGHVS and CDR2 is FNYEAQ. The CDR3 DNA is TGTGCCAGCAGCTTAGCTAGCTCCTACGAGCAGTACTTC. This sequence encodes CASSLASSYEQYF.

This rearrangement joins TRBV29-1 to TRBJ2-3; TRBD2 might be the D (6 bases). The CDR3 is made up of 16 amino acids. Trimming removed 0 bases from V and 2 bases from J, with 15 bases in between. Germline V gene data show CDR1 as SQVTM and CDR2 as ANQGSEA. For the CDR3, the DNA is TGCAGCGTTGAAGATCATCCGGGACTTGACACAGATACGCAGTATTTT. It is translated as CSVEDHPGLDTDTQYF.

The chain uses TRBV27 and TRBJ1-1; 10 nucleotides agree with TRBD1. This CDR3 is built from 16 residues. Germline CDR1 MNHEY, CDR2 SMNVEV (reference sequence). J was trimmed by 5 bases and V by 4 bases; bases with no gene match: 10. CDR3 nucleotides: TGTGCCAGCAGTTCTAGACAGGGGGCCTCGGGGACTGAAGCTTTCTTT. Translation: CASSSRQGASGTEAFF.

The V gene is TRBV4-3, the J gene TRBJ1-2; 10 nucleotides agree with TRBD1. This CDR3 region has 17 residues. Germline CDR1 LGHNA, CDR2 YSLEER. Trimming at V came to 4 bases and at J to 4 bases, leaving 12 bases not matched to a gene. The CDR3 nucleotides read TGCGCCAGCAGCCTAGGACCGGGACAGGGGCTCGGCTATGGCTACACCTTC. Translation gives CASSLGPGQGLGYGYTF.

This clone was picked up a small number of times. This sequence joins TRBV27 and TRBJ2-1; D not resolved. V was trimmed by 6 bases and J by 0 bases, leaving 12 bases between them. Germline V gives CDR1 MNHEY, CDR2 SMNVEV (reference sequence). The CDR3 is 15 residues long. The CDR3 nucleotides are TGTGCCAGCAGCCCCATGCGTAGCTCCTACAATGAGCAGTTCTTC. Its translation: CASSPMRSSYNEQFF.

The J gene is TRBJ2-7, the V gene TRBV4-2; a possible D gene is TRBD1 (6 bases). V was cut by 1 base and J by 5 bases, with 9 bases left in between. The CDR3 consists of 13 residues. Germline CDR1 is LGHNA and CDR2 is YNFKEQ. CDR3 nucleotides: TGTGCCAGCAGCCAAGCCAGGGGACACGAGCAGTACTTC. It yields the protein CASSQARGHEQYF.

This clone was picked up a small number of times. The chain's CDR3 is CASSPPKPGYYGYTF. The CDR3, as DNA: TGTGCCAGCTCACCACCGAAGCCGGGGTACTATGGCTACACCTTC. This chain uses TRBV18 with TRBJ1-2; D unresolved. Germline V gene sequence: CDR1 KGHSH, CDR2 LQKENI. Trimming stripped 0 bases from V and 3 bases from J, with 11 bases between. The CDR3 is made up of 15 amino acids.

This sequence joins TRBV6-7 and TRBJ2-5; no clear D. TRBV6-7 is labeled an ORF, and its function is uncertain. The V and J ends lost 0 bases and 2 bases respectively, with 7 bases between them. The CDR3 has 14 residues. In nucleotides, the CDR3 is TGTGCCAGCAGTTACTCGGGCTCTCAAGAGACCCAGTACTTC. This sequence encodes CASSYSGSQETQYF.

The V call is TRBV2, the J call TRBJ2-7; 11 bases match TRBD2. Germline CDR1 is SNHLY and CDR2 is FYNNEI. The junction had 2 bases not matched to a gene; V was cut back by 7 bases and J by 3 bases. This CDR3 region has 13 residues. CDR3 in DNA: TGTGCCAGCAATAGCGGGGGGGTCTACGAGCAGTACTTC. The encoded protein is CASNSGGVYEQYF.

The V and J genes are TRBV5-1 and TRBJ2-7; 9 bases are a match to TRBD1. Trimming took 7 bases from V and 6 from J; bases not matched to a gene: 8. The V gene's germline CDR1 is SGHRS and CDR2 YFSETQ. The CDR3 is 13 residues long. In DNA, the CDR3 is TGCGCCAGCTCCGGGACAGGGTATGCCGAGCAGTACTTC. Translation: CASSGTGYAEQYF. The full variable domain, its missing parts supplied by reference TRBV5-1 and TRBJ2-7, is KAGVTQTPRYLIKTRGQQVTLSCSPISGHRSVSWYQQTPGQGLQFLFEYFSETQRNKGNFPGRFSGRQFSNSRSEMNVSTLELGDSALYLCASSGTGYAEQYFGPGTRLTVT.

The chain links TRBV7-2 to TRBJ2-3; TRBD2 agrees at 10 bases. The CDR3 runs to 15 residues. Trimming took 5 bases from V and 3 from J; bases not matched to a gene: 5. The germline gives CDR1 SGHTA, CDR2 FQGNSA. The CDR3 DNA reads TGTGCCAGCAGCGAGAGCGGGAGGGCGACAGATACGCAGTATTTT. This encodes CASSESGRATDTQYF. The full variable domain, its missing parts supplied by reference TRBV7-2 and TRBJ2-3, is GAGVSQSPSNKVTEKGKDVELRCDPISGHTALYWYRQSLGQGLEFLIYFQGNSAPDKSGLPSDRFSAERTGGSVSTLTIQRTQQEDSAVYLCASSESGRATDTQYFGPGTRLTVL.

The V call is TRBV5-1, the J call TRBJ1-2; D is undetermined. V was trimmed by 0 bases and J by 4 bases, leaving 10 bases between them. The CDR3 length is 14 residues. Per the germline V gene, CDR1 is SGHRS and CDR2 is YFSETQ. For the CDR3, the DNA is TGCGCCAGCAGCTTGGTAACGGAGGGCTATGGCTACACCTTC. Its protein is CASSLVTEGYGYTF.

This rearrangement joins TRBV11-2 to TRBJ2-7; D perhaps matches TRBD1 (6 bases). This CDR3 has 15 residues. Trimming removed 0 bases from V and 1 base from J, with 10 bases in between. Looked up from germline, CDR1 is SGHAT and CDR2 is FQNNGV. The DNA for the CDR3 is TGTGCCAGCAGCTTAGATACGACAGGTTCCTACGAGCAGTACTTC. Protein: CASSLDTTGSYEQYF.

Only one count was recorded for this clone. The CDR3 sequence: CASMGFVGGNQPQHF. Here the CDR3 DNA reads TGTGCCAGTATGGGATTCGTAGGGGGCAATCAGCCCCAGCATTTT. V is TRBV19 and J is TRBJ1-5; perhaps TRBD1 as D (5 bases). Germline lookup yields CDR1 LNHDA and CDR2 SQIVND (reference sequence). The CDR3 is made up of 15 amino acids. The ends were cut back, 7 bases at V and 2 bases at J, with 15 bases in the middle.

V and J are TRBV7-2 and TRBJ2-7, with TRBD2 as a possible D gene (5 bases). This CDR3 comprises 13 residues. V gave up 5 bases and J gave up 3 bases, with 11 bases separating them. Looked up from germline, CDR1 is SGHTA and CDR2 is FQGNSA. The chain's CDR3 is CASSRTPYYEQYF. The CDR3 DNA is TGTGCCAGCAGCCGGACTCCCTACTACGAGCAGTACTTC. Supplemented by reference TRBV7-2 and TRBJ2-7, the full variable domain reads GAGVSQSPSNKVTEKGKDVELRCDPISGHTALYWYRQSLGQGLEFLIYFQGNSAPDKSGLPSDRFSAERTGGSVSTLTIQRTQQEDSAVYLCASSRTPYYEQYFGPGTRLTVT.